These 32 T cell receptor beta chains originate from one sample sequenced in a study of blood T cell repertoires in COVID-19. Only in-frame clones appear in the TCRdb table, and some are missing; sequencing was by immunoSEQ multiplex PCR. Of about 89,000 clones in the sample, approximately 88% were seen once. Material for sequencing was peripheral blood. The receptors come from a man aged 55 to 70 with acute or convalescent COVID-19.

This chain joins TRBV30 and TRBJ1-3; D uncertain. Trimming shortened V by 7 bases and J by 0 bases, and 13 bases separated the two germline ends. The CDR3 has 14 residues. CDR1 and CDR2 from the germline V gene are GTSNPN and SVGIG (reference sequence). The chain's CDR3 is CAFQPGGSGNTIYF. Here the CDR3 DNA reads TGTGCCTTCCAGCCCGGCGGCTCTGGAAACACCATATATTTT.

This clone was counted a single time. This rearrangement joins TRBV19 to TRBJ2-7; 7 nucleotides align to TRBD2. This CDR3 comprises 16 residues. Trimming at V came to 0 bases and at J to 5 bases, leaving 10 bases not matched to a gene. The germline CDR1 and CDR2 sequences are LNHDA and SQIVND (reference sequence). CDR3 sequence reads: CASSIDIGAGMHEQYF. CDR3 coding DNA: TGTGCCAGTAGTATAGATATTGGAGCGGGGATGCACGAGCAGTACTTC.

This sequence joins TRBV5-4 and TRBJ2-2, with TRBD1 matching 9 bases. The V and J ends lost 4 bases and 2 bases, in that order; junction bases with no gene match: 6. The CDR3 length is 16 residues. Germline CDR1 reads SGHNT; CDR2 reads YYREEE (reference sequence). The CDR3 loop is CASSPDRGLNTGELFF. In DNA, the CDR3 is TGTGCCAGCAGCCCGGACAGGGGTCTAAACACCGGGGAGCTGTTTTTT.

The V and J genes are TRBV3-1 (or the pseudogene TRBV3-2) and TRBJ1-3; the D gene is possibly TRBD1 (6 bases). V lost 4 bases and J 2 bases, leaving 12 bases between the germline ends. CDR1 LGHDT and CDR2 YNNKEL come from the germline V gene (reference sequence). The CDR3 consists of 15 residues. For the CDR3, the DNA is TGTGCCAGCAGCCCCGGATGGGGGCCTGGAAACACCATATATTTT. Its protein product is CASSPGWGPGNTIYF.

This clone was detected once. The chain uses TRBV5-1 and TRBJ2-3; 9 nucleotides line up with TRBD2. The CDR3 is 18 residues long. V trimming: 1 base; J trimming: 1 base; junction bases outside the gene matches: 10. The germline gives CDR1 SGHRS, CDR2 YFSETQ. In nucleotides, the CDR3 is TGCGCCAGCAGCTTGCACCCCGTTAGCGGGAGCGGCACAGATACGCAGTATTTT. As protein: CASSLHPVSGSGTDTQYF.

The chain joins TRBV7-3 to TRBJ2-2, with 10 positions matching TRBD1. This CDR3 has 15 amino acids. Looked up from germline, CDR1 is SGHTA and CDR2 is FQGTGA. V shed 5 bases, J shed 7 bases, and the junction held 7 bases outside the gene matches. The CDR3 here is CASSPRTGGNGELFF. The CDR3, as DNA: TGTGCCAGCAGCCCGCGGACAGGGGGGAACGGGGAGCTGTTTTTT.

The gene calls are TRBV6-2 or TRBV6-3 and TRBJ1-6, with D tentatively TRBD1 (6 bases). The CDR3 loop spans 13 amino acids. Germline CDR1 is MNHEY and CDR2 is SVGEGT. Trimming shortened V by 2 bases and J by 10 bases, and 9 bases separated the two germline ends. The CDR3 protein is CASSYRGKSPLHF. The CDR3 DNA reads as TGTGCCAGCAGTTACAGGGGGAAATCACCCCTCCACTTT.

The chain has TRBV21-1 and TRBJ2-3; the table's D gene call, TRBD2, was not cross checked with the DNA. TRBV21-1 is described as a pseudogene. This CDR3 has 15 residues. The CDR3 DNA reads TGTGCCAGCAGTCTCCGGGAACCGACCACAGATACGCAGTATTTT. This sequence encodes CASSLREPTTDTQYF.

The rearrangement uses TRBV13 and TRBJ1-4, with a weak D call TRBD1 (5 bases). Germline CDR1 PRHDT, CDR2 FYEKMQ (reference sequence). The CDR3 is made up of 15 amino acids. V was clipped by 0 bases and J by 7 bases, with 12 bases between them. CDR3 DNA: TGTGCCAGCAGCTTAGGACGCAGGGCTAGTGAAAAACTGTTTTTT. It codes for CASSLGRRASEKLFF.

The rearrangement joins TRBV12-3 or TRBV12-4 to TRBJ2-7; D gene ambiguous. With 3 bases removed from V and 0 bases from J, the gap between germline ends came to 6 bases. CDR3 size: 13 residues. Here the CDR3 reads CASSLMSSYEQYF. The DNA of the CDR3 is TGTGCCAGCAGTTTGATGAGCTCCTACGAGCAGTACTTC.

The chain couples TRBV10-1 to TRBJ2-5; D possibly corresponds to TRBD2 (5 bases). CDR3 length: 15 amino acids. The V end was cut by 0 bases, the J end by 9 bases, with 17 bases between. Per the germline V gene, CDR1 is WNHNN and CDR2 is SYGVQD (reference sequence). CDR3 nucleotides: TGCGCCAGCAGTGAGTCAGGCTCTTCGGCGCGGGCCCAGTACTTC. It specifies CASSESGSSARAQYF.

This sequence joins TRBV5-4 and TRBJ2-1; 10 nucleotides line up with TRBD2. V lost 2 bases to trimming and J lost 4 bases; unmatched junction nucleotides: 3. Germline lookup yields CDR1 SGHNT and CDR2 YYREEE (reference sequence). This CDR3 comprises 15 residues. The CDR3 loop reads CASSFGLAEYNEQFF. CDR3 nucleotide sequence: TGTGCCAGCAGCTTCGGACTAGCGGAATACAATGAGCAGTTCTTC. Drawing the rest from reference TRBV5-4 and TRBJ2-1, the complete variable domain is ETGVTQSPTHLIKTRGQQVTLRCSSQSGHNTVSWYQQALGQGPQFIFQYYREEENGRGNFPPRFSGLQFPNYSSELNVNALELDDSALYLCASSFGLAEYNEQFFGPGTRLTVL.

The V call is TRBV11-3, the J call TRBJ2-7; TRBD1 aligns across 8 bases. Per the germline V gene, CDR1 is SGHNT and CDR2 is YENEEA. The CDR3 length is 13 residues. Trimming removed 5 bases from V and 5 bases from J; junction bases left unmatched: 5. CDR3 bases: TGTGCCAGCAGCCCTAGACAGGGGAACGAGCAGTACTTC. Protein: CASSPRQGNEQYF.

J is TRBJ2-2 and V is TRBV27; 10 bases map to TRBD2. This CDR3 has 16 amino acids. Germline CDR1 reads MNHEY; CDR2 reads SMNVEV (reference sequence). Germline trimming cut 4 bases from V and 2 bases from J; bases unmatched to any gene: 4. The CDR3: CASSSWTSGNTGELFF. DNA of the CDR3: TGTGCCAGCAGTTCATGGACTAGCGGAAACACCGGGGAGCTGTTTTTT.

The J gene is TRBJ1-3, the V gene TRBV7-3, with D perhaps matching TRBD1 (5 bases). The CDR3 contains 13 residues. With 3 bases removed from V and 2 bases from J, the gap between germline ends came to 5 bases. In germline, CDR1 is SGHTA, CDR2 FQGTGA. CDR3 sequence reads: CASSLGPGNTIYF. In DNA form, the CDR3 reads TGTGCCAGCAGCTTGGGGCCTGGAAACACCATATATTTT.

The chain recombines TRBV5-4 with TRBJ2-5; maybe TRBD1 (7 bases). CDR3 length: 13 amino acids. V lost 1 base and J 5 bases, leaving 9 bases between the germline ends. Germline values: CDR1 SGHNT, CDR2 YYREEE (reference sequence). The CDR3: CASSLPGGETQYF. The CDR3 nucleotides are TGTGCCAGCAGCTTGCCAGGGGGGGAGACCCAGTACTTC.

Of note for this clone: The limits of the CDR3 on the DNA are not certain, so only TCRdb's listed CDR3 is given. The chain joins TRBV6-1 to TRBJ2-5; the DNA was not compared with TRBD1, the D call given in the table. The CDR3 length is 14 residues, termini included. Germline CDR1 is MNHNS and CDR2 is SASEGT. CDR3 sequence: CASSDFGQGSLKYF.

This chain joins TRBV11-2 and TRBJ2-2; TRBD1 agrees at 11 bases. After removal of 1 base from V and 7 bases from J, the junction contained 5 bases not matched to a gene. This CDR3 is 16 amino acids long. Germline-derived CDR1 and CDR2 are SGHAT and FQNNGV. The CDR3 sequence: CASSLVHGTGGGELFF. CDR3 DNA: TGTGCCAGCAGCTTAGTCCACGGGACAGGGGGCGGGGAGCTGTTTTTT.

V usage is TRBV5-5 and J usage is TRBJ2-3; TRBD2 aligns across 8 bases. The trim removed 4 bases at V and 0 bases at J, leaving 4 bases unmatched. The CDR3 loop spans 15 amino acids. Germline loops: CDR1 SGHKS, CDR2 YYEKEE (reference sequence). The CDR3 loop is CASSGGGPSTDTQYF. CDR3 nucleotides: TGTGCCAGCAGCGGCGGGGGGCCGAGCACAGATACGCAGTATTTT.

The chain is built from TRBV10-2 and TRBJ1-5, with D perhaps matching TRBD1 (6 bases). This CDR3 is built from 14 residues. Trimming left V 8 bases short and J 0 bases short, with 11 bases between. The germline CDR1 and CDR2 sequences are WSHSY and SAAADI. As DNA, the CDR3 is TGCGCCAGCGCACAGGGCCATAGCAATCAGCCCCAGCATTTT. Residues: CASAQGHSNQPQHF.

The rearrangement joins TRBV5-1 to TRBJ2-5, with a weak D call TRBD1 (5 bases). The germline V and J ends were trimmed by 5 bases and 5 bases, with 22 bases remaining between them. Per germline, CDR1 SGHRS and CDR2 YFSETQ. This CDR3 is 16 amino acids long. The CDR3, as DNA: TGCGCCAGCAGAAAAGGGTCGGAAAGGGGCTCGGAGACCCAGTACTTC. Protein: CASRKGSERGSETQYF.

The chain joins TRBV6-6 to TRBJ1-5; D is uncertain. Trimming stripped 5 bases from V and 0 bases from J, with 17 bases between. The CDR3 contains 17 residues. Germline CDR1 and CDR2: MNHNY and SVGAGI (reference sequence). The CDR3 reads CASSPLHDLYSNQPQHF. The CDR3 bases are TGTGCCAGCAGTCCACTCCATGATTTATATAGCAATCAGCCCCAGCATTTT.

This rearrangement joins TRBV12-5 to TRBJ2-1; D not certain. With 5 bases removed from V and 5 bases from J, the gap between germline ends came to 16 bases. Germline V gene data show CDR1 as LGHNT and CDR2 as FRNRAP. The CDR3 is made up of 15 amino acids. CDR3 in DNA: TGTGCTAGTGGTACCAGTAGACTGCCAAACAATGAGCAGTTCTTC. Its protein is CASGTSRLPNNEQFF.

The CDR3 DNA sequence: TGTGCCAGCAGCCCTCTGGCGGGGATCGACGAGCAGTACTTC. Protein: CASSPLAGIDEQYF. The chain combines TRBV6-6 with TRBJ2-7; perhaps TRBD2 as D (6 bases). The ends were cut back, 6 bases at V and 5 bases at J, with 17 bases in the middle. Germline lookup yields CDR1 MNHNY and CDR2 SVGAGI (reference sequence). The CDR3 consists of 14 residues.

This clone was seen once. The chain couples TRBV5-4 to TRBJ2-3; D perhaps matches TRBD2 (5 bases). Trimming left V 4 bases short and J 0 bases short, with 15 bases between. CDR1 SGHNT and CDR2 YYREEE come from the germline V gene (reference sequence). The CDR3 extends over 16 amino acids. CDR3 nucleotides: TGTGCCAGCAGCCCTAGCTCCAATCCTAGCACAGATACGCAGTATTTT. As protein: CASSPSSNPSTDTQYF.

This chain links TRBV5-8 with TRBJ1-2; 9 nucleotides align to TRBD1. Germline-derived CDR1 and CDR2 are SGHTS and YDEGEE. The CDR3 length is 16 residues. V lost 0 bases and J lost 5; bases outside the gene matches: 8. CDR3 region: CASSLGIAGTGYGYTF. In DNA, the CDR3 is TGTGCCAGCAGCTTGGGAATTGCCGGGACAGGGTATGGCTACACCTTC. Together with reference TRBV5-8 and TRBJ1-2, the CDR3 gives the full variable domain: EAGVTQSPTHLIKTRGQQATLRCSPISGHTSVYWYQQALGLGLQFLLWYDEGEERNRGNFPPRFSGRQFPNYSSELNVNALELEDSALYLCASSLGIAGTGYGYTFGSGTRLTVV.

J is TRBJ2-2 and V is TRBV11-2; 10 bases are shared with TRBD2. This CDR3 is built from 19 residues. The germline gives CDR1 SGHAT, CDR2 FQNNGV. The V segment lost 0 bases and the J segment 2 bases; nucleotides outside the gene matches: 9. The CDR3 loop is CASSLDWLAGVLNTGELFF. The CDR3 nucleotides are TGTGCCAGCAGCTTAGACTGGCTAGCGGGAGTTTTAAACACCGGGGAGCTGTTTTTT.

This sequence joins TRBV30 and TRBJ1-3, with D unclear. V lost 3 bases and J 4 bases, leaving 10 bases between the germline ends. The CDR3 has 13 amino acids. CDR1 is GTSNPN and CDR2 is SVGIG in the germline V gene (reference sequence). The CDR3 region is CAWSAAAGNTIYF. The CDR3 coding sequence is TGTGCCTGGAGCGCCGCCGCGGGAAACACCATATATTTT.

The chain has TRBV6-5 and TRBJ2-7, with 7 positions matching TRBD1. V lost 5 bases and J lost 0; bases outside the gene matches: 4. This CDR3 contains 14 residues. Per germline, CDR1 MNHEY and CDR2 SVGAGI. This CDR3 reads CASSHRGPSYEQYF. As DNA, the CDR3 is TGTGCCAGCAGTCACAGGGGTCCCTCCTACGAGCAGTACTTC.

This chain joins TRBV4-2 and TRBJ2-2, with 12 positions matching TRBD2. V lost 7 bases, J lost 9 bases, and 6 bases stayed unmatched. This CDR3 is 14 amino acids long. In germline, CDR1 is LGHNA, CDR2 YNFKEQ. CDR3 amino acids: CASTPSGGARELFF. Here the CDR3 DNA reads TGTGCCAGCACCCCTAGCGGGGGGGCTAGGGAGCTGTTTTTT.

This clone has a single count. The genes are TRBV18 and TRBJ2-2, with 8 bases that match TRBD1. V lost 1 base and J lost 3; bases outside the gene matches: 1. Germline CDR1 KGHSH, CDR2 LQKENI. This CDR3 comprises 15 residues. The CDR3 here is CASSPQQGDTGELFF. CDR3 coding DNA: TGTGCCAGCTCACCACAACAGGGGGACACCGGGGAGCTGTTTTTT.

The gene calls are TRBV6-1 and TRBJ2-5; TRBD2 matches 13 bases. The CDR3 length is 18 residues. Germline assignment: CDR1 MNHNS and CDR2 SASEGT. Trimming took 4 bases from V and 1 from J; bases not matched to a gene: 9. CDR3 sequence (DNA): TGTGCCAGCAGTGCTGGGACTAGCGGGGCTATAGCCCAAGAGACCCAGTACTTC. It translates to CASSAGTSGAIAQETQYF.